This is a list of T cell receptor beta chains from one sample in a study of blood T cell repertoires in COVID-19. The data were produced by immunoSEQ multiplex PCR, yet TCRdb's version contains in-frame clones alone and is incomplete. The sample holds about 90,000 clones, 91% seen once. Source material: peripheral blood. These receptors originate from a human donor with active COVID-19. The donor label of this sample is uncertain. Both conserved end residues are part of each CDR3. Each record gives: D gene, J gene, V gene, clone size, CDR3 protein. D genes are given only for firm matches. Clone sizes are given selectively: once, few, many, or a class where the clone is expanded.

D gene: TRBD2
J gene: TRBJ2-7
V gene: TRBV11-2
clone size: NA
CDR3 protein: CASSLDRTSGDSEQYF

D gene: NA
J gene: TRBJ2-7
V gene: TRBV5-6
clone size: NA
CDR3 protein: CASSLSQAYEQYF

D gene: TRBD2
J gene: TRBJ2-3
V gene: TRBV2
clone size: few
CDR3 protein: CASTPGTSGGPGDTQYF

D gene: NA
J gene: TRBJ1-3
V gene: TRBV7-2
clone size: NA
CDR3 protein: CASSPRSGLEENTIYF

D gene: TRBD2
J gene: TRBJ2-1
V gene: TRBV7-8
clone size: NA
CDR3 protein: CASSLLGLAGGKNEQFF

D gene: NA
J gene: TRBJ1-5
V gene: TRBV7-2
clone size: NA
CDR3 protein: CASSTRTDSNQPQHF

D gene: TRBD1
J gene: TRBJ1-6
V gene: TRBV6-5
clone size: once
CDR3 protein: CASSRTGTDTPLHF

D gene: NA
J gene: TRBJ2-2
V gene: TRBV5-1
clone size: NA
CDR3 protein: CASSLIAGFGELFF

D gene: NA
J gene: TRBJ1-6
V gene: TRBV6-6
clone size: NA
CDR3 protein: CASSSYTRLIKPLHF

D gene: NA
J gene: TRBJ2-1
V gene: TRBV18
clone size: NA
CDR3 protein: CASSPQGVEQFF

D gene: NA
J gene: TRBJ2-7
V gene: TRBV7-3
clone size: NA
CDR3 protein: CASSLSTGSYEQYF

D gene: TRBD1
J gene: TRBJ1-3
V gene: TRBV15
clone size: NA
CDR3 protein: CATSSKTGATGNTIYF

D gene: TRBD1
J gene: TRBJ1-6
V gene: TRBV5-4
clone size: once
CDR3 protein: CASSPTAGTGGSPLHF

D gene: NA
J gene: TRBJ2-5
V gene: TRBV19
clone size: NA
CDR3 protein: CASSMTGVTTETQYF

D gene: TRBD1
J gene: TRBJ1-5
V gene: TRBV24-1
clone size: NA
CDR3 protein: CATSSGTGPNQPQHF

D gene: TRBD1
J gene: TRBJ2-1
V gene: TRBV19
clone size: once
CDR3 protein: CATDRGNEQFF

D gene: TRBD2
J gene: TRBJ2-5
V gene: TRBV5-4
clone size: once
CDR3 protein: CATRPQLAGTQETQYF

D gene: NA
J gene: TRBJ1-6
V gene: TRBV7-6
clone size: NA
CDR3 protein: CASSLGTTAYNSPLHF

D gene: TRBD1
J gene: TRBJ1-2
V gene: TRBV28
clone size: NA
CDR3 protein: CAATDRGRGYTF

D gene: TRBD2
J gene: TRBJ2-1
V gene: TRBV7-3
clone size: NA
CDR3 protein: CASSLNPPGGRSLSSYNEQFF

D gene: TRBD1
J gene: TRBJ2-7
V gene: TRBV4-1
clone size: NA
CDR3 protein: CASSQEDRMGEQYF

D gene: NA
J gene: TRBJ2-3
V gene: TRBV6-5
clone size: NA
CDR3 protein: CASSYSRDTQYF

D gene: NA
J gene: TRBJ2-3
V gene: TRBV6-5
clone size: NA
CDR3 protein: CASGGPDTQYF

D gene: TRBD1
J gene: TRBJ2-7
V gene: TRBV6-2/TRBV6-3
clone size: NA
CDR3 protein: CASSSPGTGSGEQYF

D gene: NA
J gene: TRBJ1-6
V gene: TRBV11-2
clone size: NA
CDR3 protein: CASSPITGLDSPLHF

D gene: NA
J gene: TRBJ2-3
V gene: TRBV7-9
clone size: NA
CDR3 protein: CASSLVAGRTDTQYF

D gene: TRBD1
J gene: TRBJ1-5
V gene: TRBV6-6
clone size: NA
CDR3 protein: CASSPGTVVGQPQHF

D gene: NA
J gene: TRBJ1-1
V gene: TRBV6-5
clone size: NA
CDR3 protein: CASSYSFVGANTEAFF

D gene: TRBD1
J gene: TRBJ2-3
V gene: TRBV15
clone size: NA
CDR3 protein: CATSRPGQSTDTQYF

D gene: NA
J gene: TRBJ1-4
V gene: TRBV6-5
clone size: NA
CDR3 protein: CASSQTVQAEKLFF

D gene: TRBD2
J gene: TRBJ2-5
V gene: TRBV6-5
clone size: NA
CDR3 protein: CASSYSGGAAETQYF

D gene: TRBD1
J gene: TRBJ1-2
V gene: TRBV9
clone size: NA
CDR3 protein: CASSVAQGAYGYTF

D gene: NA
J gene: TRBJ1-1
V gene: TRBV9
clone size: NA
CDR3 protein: CASSPQGGTEAFF

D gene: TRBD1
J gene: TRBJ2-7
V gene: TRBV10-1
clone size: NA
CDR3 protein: CASSESDRALSYEQYF

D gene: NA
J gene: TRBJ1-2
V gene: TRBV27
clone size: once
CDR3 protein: CASSFTLGGYTF

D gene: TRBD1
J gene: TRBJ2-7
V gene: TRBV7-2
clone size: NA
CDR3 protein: CASSQQGTVSYEQYF

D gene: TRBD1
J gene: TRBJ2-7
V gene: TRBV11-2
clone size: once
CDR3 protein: CASSQDRASSYEQYF

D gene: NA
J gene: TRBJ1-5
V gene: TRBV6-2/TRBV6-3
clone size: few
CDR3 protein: CASSYAVFAQPQHF

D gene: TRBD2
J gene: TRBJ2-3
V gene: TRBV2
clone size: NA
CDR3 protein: CASSEVGLAGASSTDTQYF

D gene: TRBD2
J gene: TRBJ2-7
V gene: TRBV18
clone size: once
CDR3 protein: CASSRTSGTYEQYF

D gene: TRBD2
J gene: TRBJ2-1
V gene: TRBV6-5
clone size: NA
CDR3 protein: CASTLAGPNEQFF

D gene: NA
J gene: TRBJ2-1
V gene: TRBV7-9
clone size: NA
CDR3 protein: CASSSQDGYNEQFF

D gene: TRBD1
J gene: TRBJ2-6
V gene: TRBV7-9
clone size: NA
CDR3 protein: CASSLSRGPGANVLTF

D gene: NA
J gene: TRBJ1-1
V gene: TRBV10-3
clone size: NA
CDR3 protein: CAIFHPGRGSGAFF

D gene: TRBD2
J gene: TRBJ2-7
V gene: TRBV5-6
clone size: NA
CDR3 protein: CASSYRTSGSYEQYF

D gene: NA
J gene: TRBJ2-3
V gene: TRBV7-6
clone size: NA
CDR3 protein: CASSLSLISTDTQYF

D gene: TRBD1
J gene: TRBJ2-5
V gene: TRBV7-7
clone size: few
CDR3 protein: CASSLRQGRKETQYF

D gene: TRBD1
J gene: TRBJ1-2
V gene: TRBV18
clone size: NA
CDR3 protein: CAGSSGDSYGYTF